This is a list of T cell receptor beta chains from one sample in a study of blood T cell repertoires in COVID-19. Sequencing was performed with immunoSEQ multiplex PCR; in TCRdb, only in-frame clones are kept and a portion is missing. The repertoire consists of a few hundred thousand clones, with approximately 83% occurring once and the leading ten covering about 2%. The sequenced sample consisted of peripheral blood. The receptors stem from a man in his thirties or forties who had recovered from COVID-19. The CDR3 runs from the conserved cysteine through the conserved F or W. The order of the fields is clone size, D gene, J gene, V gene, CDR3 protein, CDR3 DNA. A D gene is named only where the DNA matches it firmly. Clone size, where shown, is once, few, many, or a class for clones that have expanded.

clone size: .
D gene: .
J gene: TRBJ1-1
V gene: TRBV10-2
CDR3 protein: CASSDVRLNTEAFF
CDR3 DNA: TGCGCCAGCAGTGATGTCAGGTTGAACACTGAAGCTTTCTTT

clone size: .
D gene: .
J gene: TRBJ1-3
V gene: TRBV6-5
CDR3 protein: CASSYSVRSGNTIYF
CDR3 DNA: TGTGCCAGCAGTTACTCAGTCCGGAGTGGAAACACCATATATTTT

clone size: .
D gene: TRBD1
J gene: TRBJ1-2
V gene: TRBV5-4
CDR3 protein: CASSPAPIGTVSGGYTF
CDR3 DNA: TGTGCCAGCAGCCCCGCCCCCATCGGGACAGTTTCTGGGGGCTACACCTTC

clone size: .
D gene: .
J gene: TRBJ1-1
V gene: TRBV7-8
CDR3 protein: CASSPRGVGGKNTEAFF
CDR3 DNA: TGTGCCAGCAGCCCCCGAGGGGTGGGGGGGAAGAACACTGAAGCTTTCTTT

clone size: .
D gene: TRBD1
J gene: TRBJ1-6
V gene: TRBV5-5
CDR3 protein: CASSADRGNSPLHF
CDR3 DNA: TGTGCCAGCAGCGCGGACAGGGGTAATTCACCCCTCCACTTT

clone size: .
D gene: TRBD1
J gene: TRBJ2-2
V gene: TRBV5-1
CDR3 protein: CASTKGGTHTGELFF
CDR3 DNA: TGCGCCAGCACAAAAGGGGGCACCCACACCGGGGAGCTGTTTTTT

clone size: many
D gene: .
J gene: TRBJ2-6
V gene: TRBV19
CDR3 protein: CASSIIRSGTGANVLTF
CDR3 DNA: TGTGCCAGTAGTATCATTCGATCGGGTACTGGGGCCAACGTCCTGACTTTC

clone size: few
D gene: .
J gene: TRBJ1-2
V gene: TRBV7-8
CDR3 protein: CASSLRVGGPYGYTF
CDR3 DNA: TGTGCCAGCAGCTTAAGGGTCGGGGGACCCTATGGCTACACCTTC

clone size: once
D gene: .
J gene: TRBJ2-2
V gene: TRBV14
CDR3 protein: CASSQGVITGELFF
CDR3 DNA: TGTGCCAGCAGCCAAGGAGTGATAACCGGGGAGCTGTTTTTT

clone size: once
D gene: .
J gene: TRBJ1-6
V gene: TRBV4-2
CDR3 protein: CASSQEQGTLSPLHF
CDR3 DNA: TGTGCCAGCAGCCAAGAACAGGGAACCCTTTCACCCCTCCACTTT

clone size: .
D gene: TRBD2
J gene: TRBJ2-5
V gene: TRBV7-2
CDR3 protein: CASSFLAGEGGTQYF
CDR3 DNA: TGTGCCAGCAGCTTCCTAGCGGGGGAAGGTGGGACCCAGTACTTC

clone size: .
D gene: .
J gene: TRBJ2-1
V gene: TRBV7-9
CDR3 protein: CASSLGLHNEQFF
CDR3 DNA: TGTGCCAGCAGCTTAGGGCTTCACAATGAGCAGTTCTTC

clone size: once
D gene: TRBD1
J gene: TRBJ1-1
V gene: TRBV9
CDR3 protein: CASSAGQGALSEAFF
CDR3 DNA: TGTGCCAGCAGCGCGGGACAGGGGGCCTTGTCTGAAGCTTTCTTT

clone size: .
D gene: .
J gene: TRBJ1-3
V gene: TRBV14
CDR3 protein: CASSDTGTPGNTIYF
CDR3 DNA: TGTGCCAGCAGCGATACCGGGACACCTGGAAACACCATATATTTT

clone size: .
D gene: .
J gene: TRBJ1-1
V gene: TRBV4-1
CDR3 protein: CASSQGILSRSGNTEAFF
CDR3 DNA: TGCGCCAGCAGCCAAGGGATCCTATCTCGGAGTGGGAACACTGAAGCTTTCTTT

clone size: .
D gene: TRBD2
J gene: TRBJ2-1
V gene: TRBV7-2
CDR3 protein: CASSSSGGSYNEQFF
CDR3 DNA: TGTGCCAGCAGCTCCAGCGGGGGTTCCTACAATGAGCAGTTCTTC

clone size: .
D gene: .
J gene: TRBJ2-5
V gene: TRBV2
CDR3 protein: CASGQKETQYF
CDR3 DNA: TGTGCCAGCGGACAGAAAGAGACCCAGTACTTC

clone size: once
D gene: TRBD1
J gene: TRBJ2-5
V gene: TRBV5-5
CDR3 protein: CASSADPGQKETQYF
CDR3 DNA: TGTGCCAGCAGCGCGGACCCGGGACAGAAAGAGACCCAGTACTTC

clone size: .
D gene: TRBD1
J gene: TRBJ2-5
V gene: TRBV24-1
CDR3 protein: CATSDPGTGGPETQYF
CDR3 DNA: TGTGCCACCAGTGATCCCGGGACAGGAGGCCCAGAGACCCAGTACTTC

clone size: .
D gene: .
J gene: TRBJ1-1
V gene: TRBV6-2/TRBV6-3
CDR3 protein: CASSPLDRLNTEAFF
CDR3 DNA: TGTGCCAGCAGCCCGTTAGACAGGTTGAACACTGAAGCTTTCTTT

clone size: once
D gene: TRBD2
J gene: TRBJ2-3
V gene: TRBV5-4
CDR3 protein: CASSFDSGGWRTDTQYF
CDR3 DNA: TGTGCCAGCAGCTTCGATAGCGGGGGGTGGCGCACAGATACGCAGTATTTT

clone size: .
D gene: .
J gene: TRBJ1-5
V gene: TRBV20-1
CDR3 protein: CSAIGQALQHF
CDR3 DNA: TGCAGTGCTATTGGACAAGCGCTCCAGCATTTT

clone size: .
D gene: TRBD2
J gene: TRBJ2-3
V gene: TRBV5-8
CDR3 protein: CASSPLSGVTDTQYF
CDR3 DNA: TGTGCCAGCAGCCCCCTAAGCGGGGTCACAGATACGCAGTATTTT

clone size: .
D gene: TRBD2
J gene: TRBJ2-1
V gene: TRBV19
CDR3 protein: CASRLAGGPYEQFF
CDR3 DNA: TGTGCCAGTAGACTAGCGGGGGGGCCCTATGAGCAGTTCTTC

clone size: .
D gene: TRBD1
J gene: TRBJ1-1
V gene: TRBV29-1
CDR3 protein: CSAMGQGNTEAFF
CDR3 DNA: TGCAGCGCCATGGGACAGGGGAACACTGAAGCTTTCTTT

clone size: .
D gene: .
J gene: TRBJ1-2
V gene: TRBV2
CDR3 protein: CASTPRGGGFYGYTF
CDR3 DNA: TGTGCCAGCACCCCACGGGGAGGTGGATTCTATGGCTACACCTTC

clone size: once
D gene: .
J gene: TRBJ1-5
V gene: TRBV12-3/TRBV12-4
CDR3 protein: CASSAPGAQPQHF
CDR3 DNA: TGTGCCAGCAGCGCCCCAGGGGCACAGCCCCAGCATTTT

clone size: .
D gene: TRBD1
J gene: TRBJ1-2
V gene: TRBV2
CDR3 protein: CASSEQGQGDGYTF
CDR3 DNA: TGTGCCAGCAGTGAACAAGGACAGGGAGACGGCTACACCTTC

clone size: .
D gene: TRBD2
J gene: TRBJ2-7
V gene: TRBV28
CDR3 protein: CASRRERGGPFRGEQYF
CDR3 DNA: TGTGCCAGCAGAAGGGAGCGGGGGGGACCTTTTCGCGGGGAGCAGTACTTC

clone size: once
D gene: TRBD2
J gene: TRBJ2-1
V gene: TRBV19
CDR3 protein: CASSNLAGDLYNEQFF
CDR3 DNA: TGTGCCAGTAGTAACCTAGCGGGAGACCTTTACAATGAGCAGTTCTTC

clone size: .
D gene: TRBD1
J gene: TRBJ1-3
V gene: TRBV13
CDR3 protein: CASSPRIRDRWSFSGNTIYF
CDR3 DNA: TGTGCCAGCAGCCCGCGGATCCGGGACAGGTGGAGTTTCTCTGGAAACACCATATATTTT

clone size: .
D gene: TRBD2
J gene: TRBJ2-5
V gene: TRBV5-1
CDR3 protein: CASSLSGGEETQYF
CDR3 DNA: TGCGCCAGCAGCTTGAGCGGGGGGGAAGAGACCCAGTACTTC